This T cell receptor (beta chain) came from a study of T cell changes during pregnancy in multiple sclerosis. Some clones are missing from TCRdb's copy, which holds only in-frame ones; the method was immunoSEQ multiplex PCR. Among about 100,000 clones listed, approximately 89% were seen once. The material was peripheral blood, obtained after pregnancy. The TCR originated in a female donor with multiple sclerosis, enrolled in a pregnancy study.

The CDR3 loop reads CASSLKPGQDYEQYF. The DNA of the CDR3 is TGTGCCAGCAGCTTAAAGCCGGGACAGGATTACGAGCAGTACTTC. The chain has TRBV7-3 and TRBJ2-7; 8 bases are shared with TRBD1. Trimming took 1 base from V and 4 from J; bases not matched to a gene: 6. The CDR3 is 15 amino acids. Per germline, CDR1 SGHTA and CDR2 FQGTGA.